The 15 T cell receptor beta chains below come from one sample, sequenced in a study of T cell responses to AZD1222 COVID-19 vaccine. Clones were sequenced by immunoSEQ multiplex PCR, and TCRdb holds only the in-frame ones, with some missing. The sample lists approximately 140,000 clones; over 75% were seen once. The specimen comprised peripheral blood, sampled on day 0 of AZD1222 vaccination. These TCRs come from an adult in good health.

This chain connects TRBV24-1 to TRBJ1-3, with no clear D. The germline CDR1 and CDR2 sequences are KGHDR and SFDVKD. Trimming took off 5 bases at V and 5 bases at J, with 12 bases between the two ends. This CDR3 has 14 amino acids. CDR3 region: CATSGDGPRNTIYF. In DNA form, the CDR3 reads TGTGCCACCAGTGGCGACGGGCCCCGAAACACCATATATTTT.

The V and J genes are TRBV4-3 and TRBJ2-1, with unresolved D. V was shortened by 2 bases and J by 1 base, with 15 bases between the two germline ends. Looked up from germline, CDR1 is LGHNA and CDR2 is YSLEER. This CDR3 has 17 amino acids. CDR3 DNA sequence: TGCGCCAGCAGCCAACGACCCCCCAGAACATCCTACAATGAGCAGTTCTTC. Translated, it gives CASSQRPPRTSYNEQFF.

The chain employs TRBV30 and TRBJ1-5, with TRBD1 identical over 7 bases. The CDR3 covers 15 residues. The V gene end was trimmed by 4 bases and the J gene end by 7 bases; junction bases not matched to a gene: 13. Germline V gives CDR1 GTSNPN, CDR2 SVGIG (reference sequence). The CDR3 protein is CAWNGGGGWGQPQHF. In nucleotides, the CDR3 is TGTGCCTGGAATGGAGGAGGGGGCTGGGGACAGCCCCAGCATTTT. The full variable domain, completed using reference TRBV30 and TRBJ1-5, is SQTIHQWPATLVQPVGSPLSLECTVEGTSNPNLYWYRQAAGRGLQLLFYSVGIGQISSEVPQNLSASRPQDRQFILSSKKLLLSDSGFYLCAWNGGGGWGQPQHFGDGTRLSIL.

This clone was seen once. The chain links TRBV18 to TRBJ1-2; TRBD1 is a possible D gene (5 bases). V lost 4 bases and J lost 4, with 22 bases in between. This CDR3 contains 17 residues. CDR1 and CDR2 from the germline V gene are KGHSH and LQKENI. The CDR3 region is CASSLLSTPLGAYGYTF. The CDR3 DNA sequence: TGTGCCAGCTCACTACTATCTACACCATTAGGGGCCTATGGCTACACCTTC. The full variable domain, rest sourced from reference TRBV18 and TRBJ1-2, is NAGVMQNPRHLVRRRGQEARLRCSPMKGHSHVYWYRQLPEEGLKFMVYLQKENIIDESGMPKERFSAEFPKEGPSILRIQQVVRGDSAAYFCASSLLSTPLGAYGYTFGSGTRLTVV.

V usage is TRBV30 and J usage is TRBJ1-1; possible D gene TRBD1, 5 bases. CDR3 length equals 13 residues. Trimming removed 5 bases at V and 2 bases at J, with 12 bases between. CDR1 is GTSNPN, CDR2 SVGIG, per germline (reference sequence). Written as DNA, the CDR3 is TGTGCCTGGGACCGGGGGTCCAACACTGAAGCTTTCTTT. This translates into CAWDRGSNTEAFF.

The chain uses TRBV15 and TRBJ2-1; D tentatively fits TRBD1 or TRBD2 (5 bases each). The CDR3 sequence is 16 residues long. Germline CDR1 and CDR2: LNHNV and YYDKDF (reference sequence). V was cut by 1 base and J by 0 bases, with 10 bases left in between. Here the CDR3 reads CATSRGGVSSYNEQFF. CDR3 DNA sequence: TGTGCCACCAGCAGAGGAGGGGTGAGCTCCTACAATGAGCAGTTCTTC.

CDR3 sequence reads: CASSWTSGTSYNEQFF. CDR3 nucleotide sequence: TGCGCCAGCAGCTGGACTAGCGGGACATCCTACAATGAGCAGTTCTTC. The rearrangement joins TRBV5-1 to TRBJ2-1; TRBD2 agrees at 12 bases. The trim removed 3 bases at V and 1 base at J, leaving 2 bases unmatched. CDR1 is SGHRS, CDR2 YFSETQ, per germline. This CDR3 region has 16 residues.

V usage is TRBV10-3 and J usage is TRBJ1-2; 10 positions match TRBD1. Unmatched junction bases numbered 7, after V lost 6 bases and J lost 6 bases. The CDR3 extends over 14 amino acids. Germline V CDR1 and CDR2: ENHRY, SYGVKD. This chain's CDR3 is CAIRPGQGRHGYTF. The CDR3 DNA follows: TGTGCCATCAGACCGGGACAGGGGCGTCATGGCTACACCTTC.

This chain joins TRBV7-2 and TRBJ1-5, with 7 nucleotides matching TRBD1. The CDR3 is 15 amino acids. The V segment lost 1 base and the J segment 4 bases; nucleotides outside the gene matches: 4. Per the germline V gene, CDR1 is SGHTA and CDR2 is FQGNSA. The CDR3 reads CASSLDSGGNQPQHF. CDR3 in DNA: TGTGCCAGCAGCTTAGATTCAGGGGGGAATCAGCCCCAGCATTTT.

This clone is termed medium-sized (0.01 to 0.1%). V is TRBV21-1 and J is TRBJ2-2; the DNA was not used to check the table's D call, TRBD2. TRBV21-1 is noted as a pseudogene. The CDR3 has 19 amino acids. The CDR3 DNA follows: TGTGCCAGCAGCAGTTGGAACGGGGGTAGGCAGGGAGACACCGGGGAGCTGTTTTTT. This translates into CASSSWNGGRQGDTGELFF.

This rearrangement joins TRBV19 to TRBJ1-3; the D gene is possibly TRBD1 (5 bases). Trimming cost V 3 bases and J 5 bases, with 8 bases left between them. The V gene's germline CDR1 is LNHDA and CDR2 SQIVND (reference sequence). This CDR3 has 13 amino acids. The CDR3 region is CASSIDRRNTIYF. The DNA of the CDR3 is TGTGCCAGTAGTATCGACAGACGAAACACCATATATTTT.

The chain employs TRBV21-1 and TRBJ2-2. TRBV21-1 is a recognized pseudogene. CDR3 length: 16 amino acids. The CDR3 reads CASSKGEQDVTGELFF. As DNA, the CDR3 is TGTGCCAGCAGCAAGGGGGAACAGGACGTCACCGGGGAGCTGTTTTTT.

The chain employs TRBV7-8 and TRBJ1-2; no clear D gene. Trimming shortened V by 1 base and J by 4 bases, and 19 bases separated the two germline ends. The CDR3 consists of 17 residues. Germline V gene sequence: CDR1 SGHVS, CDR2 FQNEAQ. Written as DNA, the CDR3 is TGTGCCAGCAGCTTAGTCATGACCCTTAGTACGTCCTATGGCTACACCTTC. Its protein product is CASSLVMTLSTSYGYTF.

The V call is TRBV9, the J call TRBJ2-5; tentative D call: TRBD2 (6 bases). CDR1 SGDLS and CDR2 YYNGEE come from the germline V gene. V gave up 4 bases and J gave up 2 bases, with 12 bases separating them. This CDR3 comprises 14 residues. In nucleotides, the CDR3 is TGTGCCAGCAGCCTGGGACTGGCTCAAGAGACCCAGTACTTC. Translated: CASSLGLAQETQYF.

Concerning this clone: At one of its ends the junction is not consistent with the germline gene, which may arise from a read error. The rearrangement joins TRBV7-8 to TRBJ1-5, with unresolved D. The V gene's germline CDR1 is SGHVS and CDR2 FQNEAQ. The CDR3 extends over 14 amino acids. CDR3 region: CASSLGLPDQPQHF. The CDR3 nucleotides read TGTGCCAGCAGTTTAGGGCTGCCAGATCAGCCCCAGCATTTT. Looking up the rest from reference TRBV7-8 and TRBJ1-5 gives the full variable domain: GAGVSQSPRYKVAKRGQDVALRCDPISGHVSLFWYQQALGQGPEFLTYFQNEAQLDKSGLPSDRFFAERPEGSVSTLKIQRTQQEDSAVYLCASSLGLPDQPQHFGDGTRLSIL.